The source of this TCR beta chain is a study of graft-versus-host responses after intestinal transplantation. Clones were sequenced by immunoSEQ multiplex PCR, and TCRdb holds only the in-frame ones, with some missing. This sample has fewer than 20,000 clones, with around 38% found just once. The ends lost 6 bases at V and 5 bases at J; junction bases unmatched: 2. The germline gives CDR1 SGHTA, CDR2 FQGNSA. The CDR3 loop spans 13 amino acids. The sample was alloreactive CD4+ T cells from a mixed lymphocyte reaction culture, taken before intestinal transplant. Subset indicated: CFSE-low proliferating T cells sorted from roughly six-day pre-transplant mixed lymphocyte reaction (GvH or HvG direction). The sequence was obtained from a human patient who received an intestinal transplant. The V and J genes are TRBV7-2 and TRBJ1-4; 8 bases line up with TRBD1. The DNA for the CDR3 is TGTGCCAGCAGTCGGGACAGGAATGAAAAACTGTTTTTT. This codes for CASSRDRNEKLFF.